This T cell receptor beta chain derives from a study of T-cell memory formation after mild COVID-19. Study-wide context: The TCR clusters were mostly specific to one donor.

On this clonotype itself: Antigen: not known.

TCR alpha and TCR beta cDNA libraries with sample barcodes and UMIs came from 5'RACE using constant-segment primers. MiXCR, run by TCRdb on the 5' RACE reads, gives a single entry per CDR3 protein. This sample has about 560,000 distinct CDR3 sequences, with 15% to 20% found just once. Study-level results: The appearance of some responding clones in pre-infection memory suggested that cross-reactive memory joined. CM and EM subsets held most contracting CD4+ clones; EMRA held CD8+ ones.

Material: PBMCs or a T cell subset sorted from them (not recorded which). This receptor was obtained from an adult woman who had mild COVID-19 (a few samples of this study predate the infection). Cell type and time point are not known.

The CDR3 DNA is TGTGCCAGCAGGCCAAACAGGGGGTTTGAAGCTTTCTTT. This sequence encodes CASRPNRGFEAFF. The chain recombines TRBV2 with TRBJ1-1; 8 bases agree with TRBD1. V gave up 6 bases and J gave up 7 bases; unmatched junction bases: 7. The germline CDR1 and CDR2 sequences are SNHLY and FYNNEI. This CDR3 region has 13 residues.